These T cell receptor beta chains were read from a single sample in a study of beta chain features in type 1 diabetes. Sequenced by immunoSEQ multiplex PCR; TCRdb stores in-frame clones only, minus some. The sample lists hundreds of thousands of clones, approximately 10% seen once, with around 0.017% in the top ten. The material sequenced was naive CD4+ T cells from blood. These receptors originate from a man aged 30 to 39 with type 1 diabetes. Each CDR3 is given with its conserved first and last residue. D genes are given only for firm matches. Clone size is given for some rows only: seen once, a few or many times, or a class if the clone is expanded.

size	D	J	V	length	DNA	CDR3
few	-	TRBJ1-2	TRBV5-1	16	TGCGCCAGCAGCTTGGCCGGGACACCTTCGATGGGCGGCTACACCTTC	CASSLAGTPSMGGYTF
few	TRBD2	TRBJ2-3	TRBV9	15	TGTGCCAGCAGCGTAGGAACTAGCGTCACAGATACGCAGTATTTT	CASSVGTSVTDTQYF
-	TRBD1	TRBJ2-7	TRBV28	16	TGTGCCAGCAGTTTGGGGGGACAGGGAAGCTCCTACGAGCAGTACTTC	CASSLGGQGSSYEQYF
few	-	TRBJ2-3	TRBV16	15	TGTGCCAGCAGCCAATTTTCGGACTACACAGATACGCAGTATTTT	CASSQFSDYTDTQYF
-	TRBD1	TRBJ2-1	TRBV5-1	15	TGCGCCAGCAGCCCGGACAGGGCCCCTAAAAATGAGCAGTTCTTC	CASSPDRAPKNEQFF
-	-	TRBJ2-5	TRBV2	13	TGTGCCAGCAGTGAAAACAGTCAAGAGACCCAGTACTTC	CASSENSQETQYF
-	-	TRBJ1-1	TRBV6-5	15	TGTGCCAGCAGTTACTCGGACAGAATGAACACTGAAGCTTTCTTT	CASSYSDRMNTEAFF
few	-	TRBJ2-2	TRBV19	15	TGTGCCAGTAGTAAGGGGGACCTGAACACCGGGGAGCTGTTTTTT	CASSKGDLNTGELFF
-	TRBD1	TRBJ1-5	TRBV2	15	TGTGCCAGCGGTTCGTCCGGGACAGGGAGAGAGCCCCAGCATTTT	CASGSSGTGREPQHF
-	-	TRBJ1-6	TRBV27	15	TGTGCCAGCAGTCCCAGGGTTTTAAGGGATTCACCCCTCCACTTT	CASSPRVLRDSPLHF
-	-	TRBJ2-2	TRBV2	14	TGTGCCAGCAGTGAACAGGGGTCCAGCGGGGAGCTGTTTTTT	CASSEQGSSGELFF
few	-	TRBJ1-6	TRBV7-8	17	TGTGCCAGCAGCTTATACCCCCCCCCGGAGGTGGAATCACCCCTCCACTTT	CASSLYPPPEVESPLHF
few	TRBD1	TRBJ1-1	TRBV6-5	13	TGTGCCAGCAGTGGGGACAGGGTGACTGAAGCTTTCTTT	CASSGDRVTEAFF
-	-	TRBJ2-5	TRBV29-1	12	TGCAGCGCTAAATGGGAGGCTGAGACCCAGTACTTC	CSAKWEAETQYF
-	TRBD2	TRBJ2-7	TRBV4-3	16	TGCGCCAGCAGCCAAGGAAGTGTCGGGGGGGAATACGAGCAGTACTTC	CASSQGSVGGEYEQYF
-	-	TRBJ2-5	TRBV4-1	15	TGCGCCAGCAGCCAAGAGGGGATAGCGGCAGAGACCCAGTACTTC	CASSQEGIAAETQYF
-	-	TRBJ1-1	TRBV11-2	13	TGTGCCAGCAGATTGGGGGGGAACACTGAAGCTTTCTTT	CASRLGGNTEAFF
few	TRBD1	TRBJ2-1	TRBV6-6	13	TGTGCCAGCACCGGGACAGGGGGCAATGAGCAGTTCTTC	CASTGTGGNEQFF
-	TRBD2	TRBJ2-1	TRBV5-1	17	TGCGCCAGCAGCTTGGCGGCTAGCGGGGCTACCTACAATGAGCAGTTCTTC	CASSLAASGATYNEQFF
-	TRBD2	TRBJ2-3	TRBV30	15	TGTGCCTGGATTGAGGGCGGGGGGGCATCAGATACGCAGTATTTT	CAWIEGGGASDTQYF
-	-	TRBJ2-1	TRBV18	14	TGTGCCAGCTGCCTATTAGCCTCTGGCAATGAGCAGTTCTTC	CASCLLASGNEQFF
few	-	TRBJ2-2	TRBV5-1	13	TGCGCCAGCAGCTTGGAGCCGCCCGGGGAGCTGTTTTTT	CASSLEPPGELFF
-	TRBD2	TRBJ2-1	TRBV2	14	TGTGCCAGCAAGCCAGGACTAGCGATCGATGAGCAGTTCTTC	CASKPGLAIDEQFF
few	TRBD1	TRBJ2-7	TRBV5-5	13	TGTGCCAGCAGCCGGGACAGGCTCTACGAGCAGTACTTC	CASSRDRLYEQYF
-	TRBD1	TRBJ1-5	TRBV19	17	TGTGCCAGTAGTATACGGCGTCCAGGGGGCATGAGTCAGCCCCAGCATTTT	CASSIRRPGGMSQPQHF
few	TRBD1	TRBJ2-1	TRBV5-1	16	TGCGCCAGCAGCCTTACAGGGGATAGCTCCTACAATGAGCAGTTCTTC	CASSLTGDSSYNEQFF
-	-	TRBJ2-7	TRBV18	13	TGTGCCAGCTCACCGGCCTCGGGCTACGAGCAGTACTTC	CASSPASGYEQYF
-	-	TRBJ1-6	TRBV30	13	TGTGCCTGGAGTGTCACAGGAGATTCACCCCTCCACTTT	CAWSVTGDSPLHF
few	TRBD1	TRBJ2-4	TRBV4-1	15	TGCGCCAGCAGCCAAGATCCCCAGAGACAGGGCATTCAGTACTTC	CASSQDPQRQGIQYF
-	-	TRBJ1-5	TRBV6-5	14	TGTGCCAGCAGTTACTCGACCGGGGTTTGGCCCCAGCATTTT	CASSYSTGVWPQHF
few	TRBD1	TRBJ2-3	TRBV4-1	15	TGCGCCAGCAGCCGCACAGGGGTCAGCACAGATACGCAGTATTTT	CASSRTGVSTDTQYF
-	-	TRBJ1-2	TRBV7-2	15	TGTGCCAGCAGTTACGACAGGAGCCCTAACTATGGCTACACCTTC	CASSYDRSPNYGYTF